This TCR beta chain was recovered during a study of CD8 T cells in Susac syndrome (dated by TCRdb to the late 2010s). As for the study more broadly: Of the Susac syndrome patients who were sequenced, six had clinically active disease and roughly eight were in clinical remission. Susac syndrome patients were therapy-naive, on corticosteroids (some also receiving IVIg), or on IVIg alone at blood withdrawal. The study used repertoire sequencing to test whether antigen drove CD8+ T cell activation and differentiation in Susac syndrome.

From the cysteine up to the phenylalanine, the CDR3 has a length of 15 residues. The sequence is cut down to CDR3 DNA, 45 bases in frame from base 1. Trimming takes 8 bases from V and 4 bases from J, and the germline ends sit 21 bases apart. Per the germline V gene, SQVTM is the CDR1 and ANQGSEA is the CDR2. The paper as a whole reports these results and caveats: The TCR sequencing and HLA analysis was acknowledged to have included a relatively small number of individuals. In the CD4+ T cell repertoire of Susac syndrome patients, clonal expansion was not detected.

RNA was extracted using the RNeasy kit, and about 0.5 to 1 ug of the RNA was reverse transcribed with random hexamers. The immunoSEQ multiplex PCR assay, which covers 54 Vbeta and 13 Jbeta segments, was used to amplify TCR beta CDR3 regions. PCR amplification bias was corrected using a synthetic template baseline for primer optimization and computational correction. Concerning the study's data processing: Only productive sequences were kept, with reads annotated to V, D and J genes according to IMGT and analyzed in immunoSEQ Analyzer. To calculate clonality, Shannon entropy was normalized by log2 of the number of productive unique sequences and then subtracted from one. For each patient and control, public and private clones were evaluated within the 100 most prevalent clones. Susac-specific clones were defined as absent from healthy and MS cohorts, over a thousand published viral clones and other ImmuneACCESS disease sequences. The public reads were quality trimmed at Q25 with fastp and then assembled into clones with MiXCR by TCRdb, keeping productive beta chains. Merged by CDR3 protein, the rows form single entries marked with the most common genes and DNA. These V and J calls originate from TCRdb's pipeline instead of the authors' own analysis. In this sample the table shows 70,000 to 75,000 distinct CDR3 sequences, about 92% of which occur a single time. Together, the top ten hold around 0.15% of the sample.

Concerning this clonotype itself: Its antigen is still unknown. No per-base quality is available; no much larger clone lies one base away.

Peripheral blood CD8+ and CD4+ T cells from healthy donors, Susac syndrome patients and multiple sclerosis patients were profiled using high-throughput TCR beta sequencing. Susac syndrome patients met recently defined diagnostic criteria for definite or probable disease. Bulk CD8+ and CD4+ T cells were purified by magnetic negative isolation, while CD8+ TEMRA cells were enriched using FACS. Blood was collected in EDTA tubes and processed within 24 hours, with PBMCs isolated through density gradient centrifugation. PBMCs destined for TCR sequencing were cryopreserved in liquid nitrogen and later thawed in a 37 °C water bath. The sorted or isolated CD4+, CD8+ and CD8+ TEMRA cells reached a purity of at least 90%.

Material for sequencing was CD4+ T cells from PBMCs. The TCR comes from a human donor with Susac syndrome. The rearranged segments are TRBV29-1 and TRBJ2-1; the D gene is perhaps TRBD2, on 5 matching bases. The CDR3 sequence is CSSSPSTGVYNEQFF. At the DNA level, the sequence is TGCAGCTCGAGCCCCTCGACCGGGGTATACAATGAGCAGTTCTTC.